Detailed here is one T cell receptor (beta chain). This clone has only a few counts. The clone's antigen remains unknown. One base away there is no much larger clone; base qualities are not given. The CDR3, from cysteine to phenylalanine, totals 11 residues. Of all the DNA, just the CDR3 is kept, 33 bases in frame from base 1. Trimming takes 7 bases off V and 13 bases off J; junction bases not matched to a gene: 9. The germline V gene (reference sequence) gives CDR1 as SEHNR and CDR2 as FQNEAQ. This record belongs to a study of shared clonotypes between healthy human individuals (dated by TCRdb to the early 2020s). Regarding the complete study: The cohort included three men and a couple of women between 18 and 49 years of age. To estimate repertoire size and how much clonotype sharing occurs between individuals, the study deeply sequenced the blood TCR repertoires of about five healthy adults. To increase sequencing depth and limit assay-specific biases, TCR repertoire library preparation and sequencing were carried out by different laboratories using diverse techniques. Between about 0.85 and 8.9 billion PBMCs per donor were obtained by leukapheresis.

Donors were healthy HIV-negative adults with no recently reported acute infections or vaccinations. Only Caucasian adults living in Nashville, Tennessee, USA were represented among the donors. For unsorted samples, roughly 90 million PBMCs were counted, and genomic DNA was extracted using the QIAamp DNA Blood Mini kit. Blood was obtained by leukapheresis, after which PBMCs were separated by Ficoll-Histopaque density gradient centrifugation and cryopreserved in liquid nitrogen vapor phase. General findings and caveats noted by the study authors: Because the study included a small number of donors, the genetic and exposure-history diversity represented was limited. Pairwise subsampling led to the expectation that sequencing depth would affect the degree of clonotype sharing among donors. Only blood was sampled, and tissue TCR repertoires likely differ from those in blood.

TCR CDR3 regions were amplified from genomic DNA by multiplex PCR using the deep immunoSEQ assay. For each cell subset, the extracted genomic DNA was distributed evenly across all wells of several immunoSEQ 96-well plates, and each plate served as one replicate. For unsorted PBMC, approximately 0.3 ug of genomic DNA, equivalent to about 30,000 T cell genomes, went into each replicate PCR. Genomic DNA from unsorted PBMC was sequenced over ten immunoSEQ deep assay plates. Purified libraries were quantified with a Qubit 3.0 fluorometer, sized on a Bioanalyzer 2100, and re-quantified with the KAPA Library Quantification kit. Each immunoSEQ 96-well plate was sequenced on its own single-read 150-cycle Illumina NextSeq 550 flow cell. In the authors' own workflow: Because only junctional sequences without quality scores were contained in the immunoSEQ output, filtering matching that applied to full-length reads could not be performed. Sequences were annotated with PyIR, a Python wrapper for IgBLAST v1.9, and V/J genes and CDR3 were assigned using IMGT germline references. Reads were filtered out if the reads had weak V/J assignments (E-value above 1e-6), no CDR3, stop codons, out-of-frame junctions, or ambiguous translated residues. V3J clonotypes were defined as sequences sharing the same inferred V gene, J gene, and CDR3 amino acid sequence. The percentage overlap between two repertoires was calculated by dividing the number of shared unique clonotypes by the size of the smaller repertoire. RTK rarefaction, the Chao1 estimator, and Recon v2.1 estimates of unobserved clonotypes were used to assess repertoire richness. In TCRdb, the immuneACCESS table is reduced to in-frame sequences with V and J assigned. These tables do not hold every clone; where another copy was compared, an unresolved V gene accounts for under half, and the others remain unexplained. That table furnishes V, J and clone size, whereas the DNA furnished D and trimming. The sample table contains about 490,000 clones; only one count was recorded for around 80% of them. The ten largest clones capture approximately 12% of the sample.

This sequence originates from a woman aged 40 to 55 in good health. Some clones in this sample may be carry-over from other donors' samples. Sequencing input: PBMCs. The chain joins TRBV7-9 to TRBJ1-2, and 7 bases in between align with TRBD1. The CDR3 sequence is CASTDTGAPTF. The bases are TGTGCCAGCACGGACACAGGGGCGCCCACCTTC.